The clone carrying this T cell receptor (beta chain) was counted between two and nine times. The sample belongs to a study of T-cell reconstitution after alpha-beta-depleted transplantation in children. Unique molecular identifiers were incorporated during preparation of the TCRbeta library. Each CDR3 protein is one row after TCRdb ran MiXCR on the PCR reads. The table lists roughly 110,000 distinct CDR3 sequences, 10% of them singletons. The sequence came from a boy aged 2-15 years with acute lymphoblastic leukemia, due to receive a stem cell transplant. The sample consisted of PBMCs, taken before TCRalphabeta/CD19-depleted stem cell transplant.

DNA for the CDR3: TGCAGTGCAAGTCCAGGGTGGGCCAAAAACATTCAGTACTTC. This encodes CSASPGWAKNIQYF. This chain joins TRBV20-1 and TRBJ2-4; D possibly corresponds to TRBD1 (5 bases). Trimming cost V 6 bases and J 1 base, with 13 bases left between them. Germline V gene data show CDR1 as DFQATT and CDR2 as SNEGSKA (reference sequence). CDR3 length: 14 residues.